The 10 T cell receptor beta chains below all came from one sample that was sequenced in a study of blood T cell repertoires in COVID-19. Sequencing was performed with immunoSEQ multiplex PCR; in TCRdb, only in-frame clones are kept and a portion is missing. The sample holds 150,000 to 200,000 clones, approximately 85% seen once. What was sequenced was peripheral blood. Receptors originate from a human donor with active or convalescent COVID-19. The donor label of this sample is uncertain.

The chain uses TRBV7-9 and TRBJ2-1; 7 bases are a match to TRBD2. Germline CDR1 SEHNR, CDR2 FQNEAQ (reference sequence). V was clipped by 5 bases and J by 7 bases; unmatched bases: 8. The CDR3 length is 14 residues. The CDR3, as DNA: TGTGCCAGCAGCCTTGCCGGGGGGAGGAATGAGCAGTTCTTC. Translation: CASSLAGGRNEQFF.

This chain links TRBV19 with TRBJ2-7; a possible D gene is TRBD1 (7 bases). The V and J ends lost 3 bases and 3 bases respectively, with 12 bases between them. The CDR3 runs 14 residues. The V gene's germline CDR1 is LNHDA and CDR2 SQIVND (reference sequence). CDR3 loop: CASSINRGGYEQYF. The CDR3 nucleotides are TGTGCCAGTAGTATCAACAGGGGAGGCTACGAGCAGTACTTC.

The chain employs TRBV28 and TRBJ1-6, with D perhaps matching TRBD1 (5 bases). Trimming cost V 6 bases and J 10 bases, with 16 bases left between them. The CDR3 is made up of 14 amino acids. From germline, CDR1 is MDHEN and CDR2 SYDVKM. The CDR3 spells CASSTTVEGSPLHF. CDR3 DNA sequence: TGTGCCAGCAGCACGACAGTGGAGGGATCACCCCTCCACTTT.

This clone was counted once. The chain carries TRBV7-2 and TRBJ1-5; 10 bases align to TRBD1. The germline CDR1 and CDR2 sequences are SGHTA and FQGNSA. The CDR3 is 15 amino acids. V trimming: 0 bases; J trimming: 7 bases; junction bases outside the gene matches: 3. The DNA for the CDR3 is TGTGCCAGCAGCTTAGCGCGGGACAGGGGCCAGCCCCAGCATTTT. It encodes CASSLARDRGQPQHF.

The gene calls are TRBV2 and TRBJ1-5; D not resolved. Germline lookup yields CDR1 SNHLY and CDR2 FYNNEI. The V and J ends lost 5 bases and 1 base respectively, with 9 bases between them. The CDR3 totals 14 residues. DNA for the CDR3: TGTGCCAGCAGTCATAAGCGAAGCAATCAGCCCCAGCATTTT. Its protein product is CASSHKRSNQPQHF. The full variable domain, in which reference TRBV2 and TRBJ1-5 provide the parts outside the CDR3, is EPEVTQTPSHQVTQMGQEVILRCVPISNHLYFYWYRQILGQKVEFLVSFYNNEISEKSEIFDDQFSVERPDGSNFTLKIRSTKLEDSAMYFCASSHKRSNQPQHFGDGTRLSIL.

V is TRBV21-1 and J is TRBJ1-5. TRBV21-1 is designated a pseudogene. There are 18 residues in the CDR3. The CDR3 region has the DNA TGTGCCAGCAGCAAACCCCATAATGGAGGGGAGAGCAATCAGCCCCAGCATTTT. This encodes CASSKPHNGGESNQPQHF.

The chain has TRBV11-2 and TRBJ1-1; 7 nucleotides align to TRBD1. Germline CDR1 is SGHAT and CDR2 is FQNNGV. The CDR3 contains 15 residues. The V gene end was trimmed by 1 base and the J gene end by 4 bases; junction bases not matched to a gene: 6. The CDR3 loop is CASSLVHRGGTEAFF. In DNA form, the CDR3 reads TGTGCCAGCAGCTTAGTACACAGGGGTGGCACTGAAGCTTTCTTT.

The CDR3 coding sequence is TGTGCCAGCAGCTTCGATAGCGGGGGGGGAACAGATACGCAGTATTTT. As protein: CASSFDSGGGTDTQYF. The gene calls are TRBV5-4 and TRBJ2-3, with TRBD2 matching over 11 bases. Looked up from germline, CDR1 is SGHNT and CDR2 is YYREEE (reference sequence). The CDR3 covers 16 residues. J was trimmed by 3 bases and V by 2 bases; bases with no gene match: 5.

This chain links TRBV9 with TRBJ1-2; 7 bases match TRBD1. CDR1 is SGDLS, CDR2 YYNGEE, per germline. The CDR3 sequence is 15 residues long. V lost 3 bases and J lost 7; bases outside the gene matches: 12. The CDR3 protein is CASSGGAKGARGYTF. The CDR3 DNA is TGTGCCAGCAGCGGGGGAGCCAAGGGGGCGCGTGGCTACACCTTC.

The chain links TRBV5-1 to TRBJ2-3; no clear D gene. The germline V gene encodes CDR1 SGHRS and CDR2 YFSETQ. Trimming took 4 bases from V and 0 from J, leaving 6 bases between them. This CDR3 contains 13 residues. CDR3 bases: TGCGCCAGCAGCGAGTTTAGCACAGATACGCAGTATTTT. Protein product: CASSEFSTDTQYF.